One and the same sample provided the 22 T cell receptor beta chains below, sequenced in a study of a mutant IDH1 vaccine in newly diagnosed glioma. Antigens of these TCRs are unknown. Indicated time point: week 35, safety follow-up. A 20-mer mutant IDH1 peptide at 300 ug was injected subcutaneously with topical imiquimod. TCRdb keeps only in-frame clones here, not all; method: immunoSEQ multiplex PCR. Among about 26,000 clones, around four fifths were seen once, and the ten largest hold under 35%. The sample consisted of PBMCs, taken from a glioma patient whose treatment included an IDH1 peptide vaccine. The receptors originated from a man younger than 40 with glioma.

This chain uses TRBV5-1 with TRBJ2-7; TRBD1 is a possible D gene (6 bases). The germline CDR1 and CDR2 sequences are SGHRS and YFSETQ. This CDR3 is 11 amino acids long. Trimming removed 7 bases from V and 7 bases from J, with 12 bases in between. CDR3 sequence: CASAEDREQYF. Here the CDR3 DNA reads TGCGCCAGCGCAGAGGACAGAGAGCAGTACTTC.

The rearrangement joins TRBV28 to TRBJ2-3, with 7 positions matching TRBD2. CDR1 is MDHEN, CDR2 SYDVKM, per germline. This CDR3 contains 16 residues. The ends lost 4 bases at V and 0 bases at J; junction bases unmatched: 7. CDR3 loop: CASSSQAGTSTDTQYF. CDR3 coding DNA: TGTGCCAGCAGTTCTCAAGCGGGGACTAGCACAGATACGCAGTATTTT.

V is TRBV4-1 and J is TRBJ2-7, with 11 bases matching TRBD1. The germline V gene has CDR1 MGHRA and CDR2 YSYEKL. The V gene end was trimmed by 0 bases and the J gene end by 3 bases; junction bases not matched to a gene: 7. The length of the CDR3 is 17 residues. The CDR3, as DNA: TGCGCCAGCAGCCAAGATTGGGGACAGGGGGAAAGCTACGAGCAGTACTTC. The encoded protein is CASSQDWGQGESYEQYF.

The chain links TRBV7-6 to TRBJ2-7; 7 bases agree with TRBD1. With 1 base clipped from V and 0 bases from J, the junction kept 3 bases outside the gene matches. CDR3 length equals 15 residues. CDR1 is SGHVS and CDR2 is FNYEAQ in the germline V gene. The CDR3 sequence is CASSLGQGLSYEQYF. In nucleotides, the CDR3 is TGTGCCAGCAGCTTAGGACAGGGCCTCTCCTACGAGCAGTACTTC.

This clone was found once. V and J are TRBV7-2 and TRBJ2-1; 9 positions match TRBD2. Germline V gene lookup returns CDR1 SGHTA and CDR2 FQGNSA. V lost 3 bases to trimming and J lost 7 bases; unmatched junction nucleotides: 4. The CDR3 loop spans 14 amino acids. CDR3 amino acids: CASSFGTSLNEQFF. In DNA form, the CDR3 reads TGTGCCAGCAGCTTTGGGACTAGCTTGAATGAGCAGTTCTTC.

V is TRBV6-6 and J is TRBJ1-5; D unclear. This CDR3 contains 16 residues. V was pared by 0 bases and J by 1 base, with 10 bases between. CDR1 is MNHNY and CDR2 is SVGAGI in the germline V gene (reference sequence). CDR3 bases: TGTGCCAGCAGTTACTCGAATCTGATCAGCAATCAGCCCCAGCATTTT. Encoded protein: CASSYSNLISNQPQHF.

The chain employs TRBV5-4 and TRBJ2-3; the match to TRBD2 covers 14 bases. Germline CDR1 is SGHNT and CDR2 is YYREEE (reference sequence). This CDR3 comprises 18 residues. V trimming: 0 bases; J trimming: 5 bases; junction bases outside the gene matches: 8. CDR3 in amino acids: CASSLARGLAGAGDTQYF. CDR3 bases: TGTGCCAGCAGCTTGGCCAGGGGACTAGCGGGAGCAGGAGATACGCAGTATTTT.

The rearrangement links TRBV30 to TRBJ1-2; possible D gene TRBD1, 5 bases. The CDR3 has 15 amino acids. V was clipped by 1 base and J by 3 bases, with 15 bases between them. Germline V gives CDR1 GTSNPN, CDR2 SVGIG (reference sequence). DNA of the CDR3: TGTGCCTGGAGTGCGAAAGACAGCAGCCACTATGGCTACACCTTC. This sequence encodes CAWSAKDSSHYGYTF.

This rearrangement joins TRBV6-1 to TRBJ2-1, with D maybe TRBD2 (6 bases). CDR3 size: 15 residues. V lost 7 bases and J lost 8, with 21 bases in between. CDR1 and CDR2 from the germline V gene are MNHNS and SASEGT. Here the CDR3 reads CASTRGRGGWDEQFF. CDR3 sequence (DNA): TGTGCCAGCACGCGGGGTCGCGGAGGATGGGATGAGCAGTTCTTC.

This clone was seen a few times. The chain employs TRBV9 and TRBJ1-1, with D tentatively TRBD1 (5 bases). Trimming pared 4 bases from V and 6 bases from J, leaving 19 bases between. The CDR3 sequence is 15 residues long. Germline-derived CDR1 and CDR2 are SGDLS and YYNGEE. CDR3 sequence (DNA): TGTGCCAGCAGCCCGGTCCCAGGGCTTAGGTCTGAAGCTTTCTTT. Translating gives CASSPVPGLRSEAFF.

The chain couples TRBV9 to TRBJ2-7; D perhaps matches TRBD2 (5 bases). V shed 0 bases and J shed 3 bases, with 10 bases lying between them. Germline V gene data show CDR1 as SGDLS and CDR2 as YYNGEE. This CDR3 has 14 amino acids. Written as DNA, the CDR3 is TGTGCCAGCAGCGTAGTCGACGGAGGCTACGAGCAGTACTTC. It is translated as CASSVVDGGYEQYF. The variable domain in full, with the rest retrieved from reference TRBV9 and TRBJ2-7, is DSGVTQTPKHLITATGQRVTLRCSPRSGDLSVYWYQQSLDQGLQFLIQYYNGEERAKGNILERFSAQQFPDLHSELNLSSLELGDSALYFCASSVVDGGYEQYFGPGTRLTVT.

This chain links TRBV5-1 with TRBJ2-2; D ambiguous. The germline CDR1 and CDR2 sequences are SGHRS and YFSETQ. V was clipped by 4 bases and J by 6 bases, with 10 bases between them. This CDR3 contains 13 residues. The CDR3 sequence: CASSPLSAGELFF. The CDR3, as DNA: TGCGCCAGCAGCCCCTTGAGTGCCGGGGAGCTGTTTTTT.

The chain has TRBV29-1 and TRBJ2-3, with a tentative D call TRBD1 (6 bases). V was clipped by 4 bases and J by 1 base, with 18 bases between them. Germline CDR1 reads SQVTM; CDR2 reads ANQGSEA. This CDR3 is built from 16 residues. CDR3 DNA: TGCAGCGTTGGGGGGCCGATATCGGGTGGCACAGATACGCAGTATTTT. Its protein product is CSVGGPISGGTDTQYF.

This clone has only a few counts. The rearrangement joins TRBV10-3 to TRBJ2-5; TRBD2 agrees at 9 bases. V trimming: 4 bases; J trimming: 5 bases; junction bases outside the gene matches: 8. Germline CDR1 ENHRY, CDR2 SYGVKD. The CDR3 is 15 residues long. CDR3 sequence (DNA): TGTGCCATCAGTGCGGTGCGGGAGGGCCCCGAGACCCAGTACTTC. Its protein is CAISAVREGPETQYF.

This clone was detected once. This chain links TRBV5-6 with TRBJ1-2; D is undetermined. The CDR3 spans 12 residues. Germline CDR1 SGHDT, CDR2 YYEEEE. V was clipped by 4 bases and J by 8 bases, with 12 bases between them. CDR3: CASSLPISGYTF. For the CDR3, the DNA is TGTGCCAGCAGCCTACCCATATCGGGCTACACCTTC.

The chain couples TRBV27 to TRBJ1-5; possibly TRBD1 for D (6 bases). Germline CDR1 and CDR2: MNHEY and SMNVEV (reference sequence). Trimming removed 5 bases at V and 5 bases at J, with 13 bases between. This CDR3 is 14 amino acids long. CDR3 DNA sequence: TGTGCCAGCAGTCCCAGGGGAAAGGATCAGCCCCAGCATTTT. It translates to CASSPRGKDQPQHF.

The chain is built from TRBV10-3 and TRBJ2-1, with 7 bases fitting TRBD2. V shed 2 bases and J 4 bases; nucleotides not matched to a gene: 8. Germline V lookup: CDR1 ENHRY, CDR2 SYGVKD. The CDR3 is made up of 16 amino acids. CDR3 coding DNA: TGTGCCATCAGTGAGGGACTGAGCGGGGCTTACAATGAGCAGTTCTTC. This codes for CAISEGLSGAYNEQFF.

This chain links TRBV6-5 with TRBJ2-5, with D perhaps matching TRBD1 (6 bases). This CDR3 has 15 residues. V was cut by 0 bases and J by 4 bases, with 12 bases left in between. Per the germline V gene, CDR1 is MNHEY and CDR2 is SVGAGI. The CDR3 DNA reads TGTGCCAGCAGTTACTCCCCGCTGGGGGCAGAGACCCAGTACTTC. Translated, it gives CASSYSPLGAETQYF.

This rearrangement joins TRBV10-1 to TRBJ2-3; D is perhaps TRBD2 (5 bases). This CDR3 is 14 amino acids long. V lost 6 bases and J lost 1, with 11 bases in between. Per the germline V gene, CDR1 is WNHNN and CDR2 is SYGVQD (reference sequence). CDR3 sequence reads: CASSEGRGTDTQYF. CDR3 in DNA: TGCGCCAGCAGCGAGGGTCGAGGCACAGATACGCAGTATTTT.

A single count supports this clone. The CDR3 sequence: CSVDPRLAVVGTDTQYF. The CDR3 bases are TGCAGCGTTGACCCCCGACTAGCGGTAGTAGGGACGGATACGCAGTATTTT. The V call is TRBV29-1, the J call TRBJ2-3, with 9 bases that match TRBD2. The CDR3 runs 17 residues. V lost 3 bases and J lost 6; bases outside the gene matches: 16. Germline V gene sequence: CDR1 SQVTM, CDR2 ANQGSEA.

The CDR3 bases are TGTGCCAGCGGACAGGCCCAGAGGACGGATGAGCAGTTCTTC. It codes for CASGQAQRTDEQFF. The genes are TRBV7-2 and TRBJ2-1; 7 positions agree with TRBD1. Germline CDR1 and CDR2: SGHTA and FQGNSA. CDR3 length: 14 amino acids. The V segment lost 8 bases and the J segment 8 bases; nucleotides outside the gene matches: 12. Drawing the rest from reference TRBV7-2 and TRBJ2-1, the complete variable domain is GAGVSQSPSNKVTEKGKDVELRCDPISGHTALYWYRQSLGQGLEFLIYFQGNSAPDKSGLPSDRFSAERTGGSVSTLTIQRTQQEDSAVYLCASGQAQRTDEQFFGPGTRLTVL.

The chain links TRBV6-1 to TRBJ2-7; D uncertain. V was pared by 4 bases and J by 3 bases, with 16 bases between. Germline values: CDR1 MNHNS, CDR2 SASEGT. The CDR3 has 15 residues. CDR3 amino acids: CASSGGTLGIYEQYF. DNA of the CDR3: TGTGCCAGCAGTGGTGGAACCCTTGGGATCTACGAGCAGTACTTC.